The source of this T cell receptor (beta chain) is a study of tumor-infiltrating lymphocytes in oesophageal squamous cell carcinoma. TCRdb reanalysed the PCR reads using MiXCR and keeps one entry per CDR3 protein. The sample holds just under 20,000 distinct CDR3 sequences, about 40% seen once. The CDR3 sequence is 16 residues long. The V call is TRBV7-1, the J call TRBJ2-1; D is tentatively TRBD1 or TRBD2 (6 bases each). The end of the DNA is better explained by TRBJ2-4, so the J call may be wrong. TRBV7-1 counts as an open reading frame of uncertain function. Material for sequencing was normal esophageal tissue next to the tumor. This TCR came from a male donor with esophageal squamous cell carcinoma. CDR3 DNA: TGTGCCAGAGTTATAGGGGGAGGTGTAGCCAAAAACATTCAGTACTTC. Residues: CARVIGGGVAKNIQYF.